This T cell receptor (beta chain) was recorded in a study of breast tumors, draining lymph nodes, adjacent tissues. Study-level findings and limits: The data were judged consistent with most tumor T cells coming from lymph node and expanding in tumor.

This clonotype was observed many times. Its cognate antigen is unknown. Germline CDR1 reads SNHLY; CDR2 reads FYNNEI. V was clipped by 6 bases and J by 9 bases, with 12 bases between them. The length of the CDR3 is 11 residues. MiXCR was run by TCRdb on the multiplex PCR reads, yielding one entry per CDR3 protein. The data show more than 250,000 distinct CDR3 sequences, about 33% seen once. Axillary draining lymph nodes of breast cancer patients supplied the node samples. The chain employs TRBV2 and TRBJ2-7; D is ambiguous. The sample comprised axillary lymph node tissue. The TCR sequence derives from a female donor with breast cancer. Some clones in this sample may be carry-over from other donors' samples. The CDR3 DNA is TGTGCCAGCAGGCCAGAGTGGACGCAGTACTTC. Translating gives CASRPEWTQYF.